This T cell receptor beta chain appears in the sequencing data of a study of cytomegalovirus exposure and HLA in healthy donors. Findings of the study overall: In a later analysis, specific HLA alleles were associated with 15,000 to 20,000 TCR beta sequences at a 0.05 false discovery rate. Despite most TCR sequences being rare, some public TCRs occurred in many donors.

The PCR was carried out with 60 Vbeta primers and 13 Jbeta primers. Sequencing used immunoSEQ multiplex PCR; TCRdb keeps in-frame clones, though not all of them. The data contain fewer than 120,000 clones, 65% to 80% of them singletons. CDR1 is WNHNN, CDR2 SYGVQD, per germline (reference sequence). The length of the CDR3 is 15 residues. The ends lost 6 bases at V and 6 bases at J; junction bases unmatched: 12. Only a few counts were recorded for this clone. What it binds is not known. The source of this sequence is a woman aged 60-75 years in good health and CMV-seropositive. Sample: PBMCs. The V and J genes are TRBV10-1 and TRBJ2-7, with TRBD1 identical over 9 bases. The CDR3 region is CASSSPPGQGLEQYF. The CDR3 nucleotides read TGCGCCAGCAGCAGCCCCCCGGGACAGGGCCTCGAGCAGTACTTC.